The 6 T cell receptor beta chains below were found in one sample sequenced in a study of T-cell reconstitution after alpha-beta-depleted transplantation in children. Unique molecular identifiers were incorporated during preparation of the TCRbeta library. TCRdb fed the PCR reads into MiXCR, producing one record per CDR3 protein. The table has around 200,000 distinct CDR3 sequences, approximately 8.4% seen once. Material: PBMCs, mostly from graft donor cells, obtained 360 days after TCRalphabeta/CD19-depleted stem cell transplant. The receptors were sampled from a male patient under 10 years old who had a stem cell transplant for acute myeloid leukemia, so the T cells may come from the graft donor.

This clonotype was seen many times. J is TRBJ2-1 and V is TRBV7-9; 9 bases line up with TRBD2. The CDR3 covers 14 residues. Germline values: CDR1 SEHNR, CDR2 FQNEAQ (reference sequence). Trimming took 6 bases from V and 5 from J; bases not matched to a gene: 5. As DNA, the CDR3 is TGTGCCAGCAGTTTGGCTAGCGGGAACAATGAGCAGTTCTTC. This sequence encodes CASSLASGNNEQFF.

This clonotype was observed a few times. This sequence joins TRBV10-3 and TRBJ2-1; TRBD2 matches at 8 bases. The length of the CDR3 is 16 residues. The junction had 11 bases not matched to a gene; V was cut back by 8 bases and J by 2 bases. Germline-derived CDR1 and CDR2 are ENHRY and SYGVKD. Here the CDR3 reads CAISQQSGGTYNEQFF. The CDR3 DNA sequence: TGTGCCATCTCACAACAATCGGGAGGGACCTACAATGAGCAGTTCTTC.

This clonotype appeared once. V is TRBV29-1 and J is TRBJ2-5, with 7 bases identical to TRBD2. With 4 bases clipped from V and 7 bases from J, the junction kept 9 bases outside the gene matches. Germline V gene data show CDR1 as SQVTM and CDR2 as ANQGSEA. This CDR3 spans 13 amino acids. CDR3: CSVGLLLARTQYF. The CDR3 coding sequence is TGCAGCGTTGGACTGTTACTAGCGAGGACCCAGTACTTC. Based on the CDR3 plus reference TRBV29-1 and TRBJ2-5, the full variable domain is SAVISQKPSRDICQRGTSLTIQCQVDSQVTMMFWYRQQPGQSLTLIATANQGSEATYESGFVIDKFPISRPNLTFSTLTVSNMSPEDSSIYLCSVGLLLARTQYFGPGTRLLVL.

The chain joins TRBV6-5 to TRBJ2-5; D perhaps matches TRBD2 (5 bases). CDR3 length: 15 amino acids. Germline CDR1 MNHEY, CDR2 SVGAGI. The germline V and J ends were trimmed by 0 bases and 5 bases, with 13 bases remaining between them. The CDR3 DNA sequence: TGTGCCAGCAGTTACTCGATAACGCCGGGGGAGACCCAGTACTTC. It translates to CASSYSITPGETQYF.

This clonotype appeared many times. The genes are TRBV12-3 or TRBV12-4 and TRBJ2-1; D not resolved. There are 15 residues in the CDR3. V gave up 7 bases and J gave up 3 bases, with 16 bases separating them. CDR3 in DNA: TGTGCCAGCACCAATAGTAAGGCGGACTACAATGAGCAGTTCTTC. Translated: CASTNSKADYNEQFF.

The genes are TRBV7-2 and TRBJ2-7, with TRBD1 matching 7 bases. The junction had 14 bases not matched to a gene; V was cut back by 5 bases and J by 1 base. The CDR3 runs 17 residues. CDR1 and CDR2 from the germline V gene are SGHTA and FQGNSA. CDR3 sequence (DNA): TGTGCCAGCAGCGGATACAGGGGCGCCCACTTATCCTACGAGCAGTACTTC. Its protein product is CASSGYRGAHLSYEQYF.